Listed below are T cell receptor beta chains from one sample, sequenced in a study of blood T cell repertoires in COVID-19. TCRdb's table, derived via immunoSEQ multiplex PCR, lists solely in-frame clones and lacks some. The repertoire holds a few hundred thousand clones, with approximately 85% as singletons. What was sequenced was peripheral blood. The receptor source for this set is a woman in her sixties or seventies with acute or convalescent COVID-19. CDR3s include the opening cysteine and the closing phenylalanine or tryptophan. A D gene is named only where the DNA matches it firmly. Where a row states a size, it is once, few, many or the class of an expanded clone; other rows omit it.

d_call | j_call | v_call | clone_size | cdr3_nt | cdr3_aa
TRBD2 | TRBJ2-7 | TRBV7-9 | NA | TGTGCCAGCAGCTCCCGACTAGCGGGGGCGCTCGAGCAGTACTTC | CASSSRLAGALEQYF
TRBD1 | TRBJ1-1 | TRBV6-5 | NA | TGTGCCAGCAGCCTGGAGGGGGCAGGTTGGACTTTCTTT | CASSLEGAGWTFF
TRBD1 | TRBJ1-2 | TRBV6-2/TRBV6-3 | NA | TGTGCCAGCAGCAACCAAGGGGTCAGGGGGAGTCGAGGCTACACCTTC | CASSNQGVRGSRGYTF
TRBD1 | TRBJ2-2 | TRBV18 | many | TGTGCCAGCTCACAGGGACAGACAACCGGGGAGCTGTTTTTT | CASSQGQTTGELFF
TRBD1 | TRBJ1-2 | TRBV4-2 | NA | TGTGCCAGCAGCCTGACAGGGGGCCACTATGGCTACACCTTC | CASSLTGGHYGYTF
TRBD1 | TRBJ2-7 | TRBV15 | few | TGTGCCACCAGCAGGGGGACAGGGGGTAACTACGAGCAGTACTTC | CATSRGTGGNYEQYF
NA | TRBJ2-2 | TRBV2 | NA | TGTGCCAGCACCCCCCTCGGGAACACCGGGGAGCTGTTTTTT | CASTPLGNTGELFF
TRBD1 | TRBJ1-1 | TRBV29-1 | NA | TGCAGCGCGGGACAGCTGAACACTGAAGCTTTCTTT | CSAGQLNTEAFF
NA | TRBJ2-7 | TRBV10-3 | NA | TGTGCCATCTGGGCCGGACAGTCGTCCTACGAGCAGTACTTC | CAIWAGQSSYEQYF
NA | TRBJ1-2 | TRBV30 | NA | TGTGCCTGGACCCCAGGGGCAGGGGACGGCTACACCTTC | CAWTPGAGDGYTF
NA | TRBJ1-2 | TRBV7-8 | NA | TGTGCCAGCAGCCCGGTTCCTTTTGGCTACACCTTC | CASSPVPFGYTF
NA | TRBJ2-5 | TRBV7-3 | NA | TGTGCCAGCAGCTCCCACGCGACTTTAAATCAAGAGACCCAGTACTTC | CASSSHATLNQETQYF
TRBD1 | TRBJ2-5 | TRBV5-1 | NA | TGCGCCAGCAGCCGGGTCCCGGGACAGGGGTACCAAGAGACCCAGTACTTC | CASSRVPGQGYQETQYF
NA | TRBJ1-2 | TRBV24-1 | NA | TGTGCCACCAGTGACGAAGGCGGGAACTATGGCTACACCTTC | CATSDEGGNYGYTF
TRBD1 | TRBJ2-7 | TRBV3-1/TRBV3-2 | once | TGTGCCAGCAGCCAAGTCCGGACAGGTCTCGCCTACGAGCAGTACTTC | CASSQVRTGLAYEQYF
TRBD1 | TRBJ2-5 | TRBV2 | NA | TGTGCCAGCAGTACGGACAGGGGGCTGGGGGAGACCCAGTACTTC | CASSTDRGLGETQYF
TRBD1 | TRBJ1-1 | TRBV10-3 | NA | TGTGCCATCAGTGAGCCCGGGACAGGGGAGCCTGAAGCTTTCTTT | CAISEPGTGEPEAFF
TRBD1 | TRBJ1-2 | TRBV20-1 | NA | TGCAGTGATCACAGGGGAGACGGCTACACCTTC | CSDHRGDGYTF
NA | TRBJ1-2 | TRBV6-5 | once | TGTGCCAGCAGTTACGGGGGGGGACTCTATGGCTACACCTTC | CASSYGGGLYGYTF
NA | TRBJ2-7 | TRBV6-5 | few | TGTGCCACGCGGACAGTTTCCTACGAGCAGTACTTC | CATRTVSYEQYF
TRBD1 | TRBJ1-3 | TRBV6-5 | NA | TGTGCCAGCCAGACAGGGGCTTTCTCTGGAAACACCATATATTTT | CASQTGAFSGNTIYF
NA | TRBJ1-1 | TRBV3-1/TRBV3-2 | once | TGTGCCAGCAGCCAAGGGGGCCTCGAAGCTTTCTTT | CASSQGGLEAFF
NA | TRBJ1-2 | TRBV5-1 | NA | TGCGCCAGCAGCTTGGTCCATCCAGCTAACTATGGCTACACCTTC | CASSLVHPANYGYTF
NA | TRBJ1-3 | TRBV7-9 | NA | TGTGCCAGCAGCCCGGAGGTGGTCTCTGGAAACACCATATATTTT | CASSPEVVSGNTIYF
NA | TRBJ2-5 | TRBV5-1 | NA | TGCGCCAGCAGCCTACCTTCCGAGACCCAGTACTTC | CASSLPSETQYF
NA | TRBJ2-3 | TRBV10-3 | once | TGTGCCATCAACGGGGGTGGCACAGATACGCAGTATTTT | CAINGGGTDTQYF
TRBD1 | TRBJ2-7 | TRBV2 | NA | TGTGCCAGCACTGCCGGCGGGACAGGGCTCTACGAGCAGTACTTC | CASTAGGTGLYEQYF
NA | TRBJ1-4 | TRBV11-2 | NA | TGTGCCAGCAGCTTCGGGCAGGGCAATGAAAAACTGTTTTTT | CASSFGQGNEKLFF
TRBD1 | TRBJ2-3 | TRBV7-9 | NA | TGTGCCAGCAGCTCAATGCCGGGACAGGGTCAAGATACGCAGTATTTT | CASSSMPGQGQDTQYF
TRBD2 | TRBJ2-5 | TRBV4-1 | NA | TGCGCCAGCAGCTCCGAATGGGGGAGGGGGACCCAGTACTTC | CASSSEWGRGTQYF
TRBD1 | TRBJ1-3 | TRBV6-5 | NA | TGTGCCAGCACGGGGATCGGGACAGGGGTTAACACCATATATTTT | CASTGIGTGVNTIYF
TRBD1 | TRBJ1-2 | TRBV5-1 | once | TGCGCCAGCAGCTTGGGGCGGGACAGGGGGCGCCCTGGCTATGGCTACACCTTC | CASSLGRDRGRPGYGYTF
TRBD2 | TRBJ2-3 | TRBV9 | NA | TGTGCCAGCAGCGTTCGGGGGGGGGCCACAGATACGCAGTATTTT | CASSVRGGATDTQYF
TRBD1 | TRBJ1-1 | TRBV6-5 | NA | TGTGCCAGCAGTTACACGGGACAGGGGGCTTTCTTT | CASSYTGQGAFF
TRBD1 | TRBJ1-5 | TRBV2 | few | TGTGCCAGCAGTGAAGGGGGACAGGGCTCCGGGGTTGCCCAGCATTTT | CASSEGGQGSGVAQHF
TRBD1 | TRBJ2-7 | TRBV6-6 | NA | TGTGCCAGCAGCAACTCCGGGACAGAGGCCTACGAGCAGTACTTC | CASSNSGTEAYEQYF
NA | TRBJ2-5 | TRBV18 | NA | TGTGCCAGCTCAGTCGGGAGCCGAGAGACCCAGTACTTC | CASSVGSRETQYF
NA | TRBJ1-4 | TRBV2 | NA | TGTGCCAGCCACAGGGATAGGGAAAAACTGTTTTTT | CASHRDREKLFF
TRBD1 | TRBJ1-5 | TRBV10-2 | NA | TGCGCCAGCGGGACAGGGGGCAATCAGCCCCAGCATTTT | CASGTGGNQPQHF
TRBD1 | TRBJ1-3 | TRBV5-1 | NA | TGCGCCAGCAGCTTACAGGGGAATGGAAACACCATATATTTT | CASSLQGNGNTIYF
NA | TRBJ2-2 | TRBV11-2 | NA | TGTGCCAGCAGCCCAACGAACACCGGGGAGCTGTTTTTT | CASSPTNTGELFF
NA | TRBJ2-5 | TRBV15 | NA | TGTGCCACCAGCATGGGGCAGGGCGGGAAGGCGGGTGAGACCCAGTACTTC | CATSMGQGGKAGETQYF
TRBD2 | TRBJ2-3 | TRBV5-4 | NA | TGTGCCAGCAGCTTGGGTTCACTAGCGGGGGGCACAGATACGCAGTATTTT | CASSLGSLAGGTDTQYF
TRBD1 | TRBJ1-5 | TRBV6-1 | NA | TGTGCCAGCAGTGGTCAAGGGGGCGCAGGCAATCAGCCCCAGCATTTT | CASSGQGGAGNQPQHF
TRBD2 | TRBJ2-3 | TRBV5-6 | NA | TGTGCCAGCAGCTGGGTTATAGCGGGGGGGACTAGCACAGATACGCAGTATTTT | CASSWVIAGGTSTDTQYF
NA | TRBJ1-2 | TRBV3-1/TRBV3-2 | NA | TGTGCCAGCAGCCAAATAGCTAACTATGGCTACACCTTC | CASSQIANYGYTF
TRBD1 | TRBJ1-2 | TRBV7-9 | NA | TGTGCCAGCGACAGGGAGAATTATGGCTACACCTTC | CASDRENYGYTF
TRBD1 | TRBJ1-1 | TRBV5-1 | NA | TGCGCCAGCAGCTCGTTGGGACAGGGGGACACTGAAGCTTTCTTT | CASSSLGQGDTEAFF
TRBD1 | TRBJ1-1 | TRBV12-3/TRBV12-4 | NA | TGTGCCAGCAGTTCAGGGGGCACTGAAGCTTTCTTT | CASSSGGTEAFF
NA | TRBJ2-2 | TRBV18 | NA | TGTGCCAGCTCACCACCCGCTCTACCCACCGGGGAGCTGTTTTTT | CASSPPALPTGELFF
TRBD1 | TRBJ1-2 | TRBV5-1 | NA | TGCGCCAGCAGCCCTACAGGGGACTATGGCTACACCTTC | CASSPTGDYGYTF
NA | TRBJ1-1 | TRBV29-1 | NA | TGCAGCGTTGGGGCAGGGTCCCTGAACACTGAAGCTTTCTTT | CSVGAGSLNTEAFF
TRBD1 | TRBJ1-5 | TRBV2 | NA | TGTGCCAGCAGTGGGGACAGGGCTTACAATCAGCCCCAGCATTTT | CASSGDRAYNQPQHF
TRBD2 | TRBJ2-5 | TRBV7-9 | NA | TGTGCCAGCAGCTTAGCGCGGGGGATGGGAGAGACCCAGTACTTC | CASSLARGMGETQYF
TRBD1 | TRBJ2-5 | TRBV15 | NA | TGTGCCACCAGCAGCGGGACAGCCCAAGAGACCCAGTACTTC | CATSSGTAQETQYF
TRBD1 | TRBJ1-4 | TRBV4-1 | NA | TGCGCCAGCAGCCAAGTAAGGGGTGGGACAGGGGACGAAAAACTGTTTTTT | CASSQVRGGTGDEKLFF
NA | TRBJ2-5 | TRBV5-4 | NA | TGTGCCAGCAGCGGGGCTGGTCGAGTGAAGACCCAGTACTTC | CASSGAGRVKTQYF
NA | TRBJ1-5 | TRBV7-3 | NA | TGTGCCAGCAGCCCTACTAACAGGTGGGCCCAGTGTAATCAGCCCCAGCATTTT | CASSPTNRWAQCNQPQHF
NA | TRBJ1-4 | TRBV4-1 | NA | TGCGCCAGCAGCGTAACCGGGGTGACTAATGAAAAACTGTTTTTT | CASSVTGVTNEKLFF
NA | TRBJ2-7 | TRBV2 | few | TGTGCCAGCAGTGTAGGACACGCCGCCGAGCAGTACTTC | CASSVGHAAEQYF